This T cell receptor (beta chain) is from a study of T cells in Graves' hyperthyroidism and ophthalmopathy. Study summary: Peripheral blood collection took place at initial diagnosis, before any treatment.

Germline-derived CDR1 and CDR2 are SGDLS and YYNGEE. The CDR3 is 15 amino acids. V lost 2 bases, J lost 0 bases, and 10 bases lay in between. Newly diagnosed patients aged 18 to 65 had hyperthyroidism of under 2 months' duration. This blood was taken when hyperthyroidism was first diagnosed, before any ophthalmopathy symptoms existed. In its sample, this clonotype was seen once. Template material for amplifying TCR beta CDR3 regions consisted of RNA transcripts. An initial round of RT-PCR targeting the TCR CDR3 relied on the HTBI primer set. A single record per CDR3 protein comes from TCRdb applying MiXCR to the multiplex PCR reads. Counted here are under 750,000 distinct CDR3 sequences, approximately 18% occurring once; the ten biggest clones make up roughly 17%.

The TCR sequence derives from a woman aged 45 to 65 with Graves' hyperthyroidism that later progressed to Graves' ophthalmopathy. The specimen sequenced was blood. The chain has TRBV9 and TRBJ2-3; TRBD1 is a possible D gene (5 bases). In DNA form, the CDR3 reads TGTGCCAGCAGCGTGACCAGGACAAGCACAGATACGCAGTATTTT. Protein product: CASSVTRTSTDTQYF.